This entry lists 22 T cell receptor beta chains sequenced from one sample in a study of cytomegalovirus exposure and HLA in healthy donors. A multiplex PCR was run with 60 Vbeta primers and 13 Jbeta primers. Sequencing used immunoSEQ multiplex PCR; TCRdb keeps in-frame clones, though not all of them. The table includes about 200,000 clones, around 78% detected once. Specimen: PBMCs. The source of these receptors is a woman aged 25 to 39 in good health and CMV-seropositive.

The V call is TRBV29-1, the J call TRBJ2-3; possibly TRBD1 for D (6 bases). This CDR3 spans 12 amino acids. Per germline, CDR1 SQVTM and CDR2 ANQGSEA. Between the trimmed V and J ends, which lost 7 bases and 6 bases, there was a span of 14 bases. The CDR3 nucleotides read TGCAGCGCTGGGGGCCTCAGGGATACGCAGTATTTT. Translating it yields CSAGGLRDTQYF.

This CDR3 reads CASSFMGQGMGGYTF. Here the CDR3 DNA reads TGTGCCAGCAGCTTCATGGGACAGGGAATGGGGGGCTACACCTTC. The V gene is TRBV7-9, the J gene TRBJ1-2; 9 bases are shared with TRBD1. This CDR3 comprises 15 residues. J gave up 8 bases and V 3 bases, and 10 bases lay outside the gene matches. In germline, CDR1 is SEHNR, CDR2 FQNEAQ (reference sequence).

This rearrangement joins TRBV4-2 to TRBJ2-1; 7 bases are a match to TRBD2. This CDR3 region has 16 residues. The V and J ends lost 3 bases and 7 bases, in that order; junction bases with no gene match: 12. Germline CDR1 LGHNA, CDR2 YNFKEQ. CDR3: CASSQWIAGEVNEQFF. The CDR3 bases are TGTGCCAGCAGCCAGTGGATAGCGGGCGAGGTGAATGAGCAGTTCTTC.

This CDR3 is CASSAGGAIQYF. In nucleotides, the CDR3 is TGCGCCAGCAGTGCCGGGGGGGCTATCCAGTACTTC. The chain joins TRBV10-1 to TRBJ2-7, with 8 positions matching TRBD2. Germline loops: CDR1 WNHNN, CDR2 SYGVQD (reference sequence). V lost 4 bases to trimming and J lost 10 bases; unmatched junction nucleotides: 6. This CDR3 is built from 12 residues.

The chain uses TRBV7-2 and TRBJ2-7, with 11 positions matching TRBD2. CDR1 and CDR2 (germline): SGHTA, FQGNSA. V lost 1 base to trimming and J lost 5 bases; unmatched junction nucleotides: 4. CDR3 length: 15 amino acids. The CDR3 nucleotides are TGTGCCAGCAGCTTAGGGGGTAGCGGGAGGGACGAGCAGTACTTC. Translating it yields CASSLGGSGRDEQYF.

The chain uses TRBV4-1 and TRBJ2-2; 7 bases are a match to TRBD1. J gave up 4 bases and V 4 bases, and 6 bases lay outside the gene matches. The germline gives CDR1 MGHRA, CDR2 YSYEKL. The CDR3 extends over 15 amino acids. The CDR3 is CASSRQPGGTGELFF. The CDR3 nucleotides read TGCGCCAGCAGCCGTCAGCCAGGGGGCACCGGGGAGCTGTTTTTT.

This clone was seen a few times. V is TRBV19 and J is TRBJ2-2, with 8 positions matching TRBD1. This CDR3 has 17 residues. The germline V gene has CDR1 LNHDA and CDR2 SQIVND (reference sequence). The V segment lost 5 bases and the J segment 0 bases; nucleotides outside the gene matches: 8. CDR3 in DNA: TGTGCCAGTAGTGCCCGACAGGGGCGCTCGAACACCGGGGAGCTGTTTTTT. It encodes CASSARQGRSNTGELFF.

This clone appeared a single time. The V and J genes are TRBV19 and TRBJ2-4; tentatively, D is TRBD1 (5 bases). Germline V gives CDR1 LNHDA, CDR2 SQIVND (reference sequence). The V and J ends lost 1 base and 3 bases respectively, with 13 bases between them. The CDR3 is made up of 16 amino acids. The CDR3 nucleotides are TGTGCCAGTAGTATAGGTTCAGGGTTGGACAAAAACATTCAGTACTTC. Translation gives CASSIGSGLDKNIQYF.

The chain recombines TRBV18 with TRBJ2-5; possibly TRBD2 for D (6 bases). Germline assignment: CDR1 KGHSH and CDR2 LQKENI. V was trimmed by 4 bases and J by 5 bases, leaving 14 bases between them. The length of the CDR3 is 14 residues. The CDR3 loop reads CASSRTSSGETQYF. CDR3 bases: TGTGCCAGCTCACGCACTAGCTCAGGGGAGACCCAGTACTTC.

This clone has only a few counts. The genes are TRBV4-2 and TRBJ1-4, with 10 nucleotides matching TRBD1. V shed 1 base and J 8 bases; nucleotides not matched to a gene: 4. The CDR3 extends over 15 amino acids. CDR1 and CDR2 from the germline V gene are LGHNA and YNFKEQ. The CDR3 here is CASSQGGQGLEKLFF. The CDR3 nucleotides read TGTGCCAGCAGCCAAGGGGGACAGGGGCTCGAAAAACTGTTTTTT.

The chain combines TRBV4-3 with TRBJ2-7; 10 positions agree with TRBD2. The V and J ends lost 3 bases and 5 bases, in that order; junction bases with no gene match: 7. This CDR3 has 15 amino acids. The germline V gene encodes CDR1 LGHNA and CDR2 YSLEER. CDR3 nucleotides: TGCGCCAGCAGCCACGGCTATAGCGGGAGGCACGAGCAGTACTTC. It yields the protein CASSHGYSGRHEQYF.

V and J are TRBV7-8 and TRBJ1-5, with D unclear. Trimming removed 8 bases from V and 5 bases from J, with 19 bases in between. The CDR3 extends over 15 amino acids. Germline V CDR1 and CDR2: SGHVS, FQNEAQ. The CDR3 reads CASSLAPGRDQPQHF. For the CDR3, the DNA is TGTGCCAGCTCCTTGGCCCCGGGTCGGGATCAGCCCCAGCATTTT.

V is TRBV10-1 and J is TRBJ2-7, with 7 bases identical to TRBD1. The trim removed 1 base at V and 0 bases at J, leaving 6 bases unmatched. CDR1 is WNHNN and CDR2 is SYGVQD in the germline V gene (reference sequence). The CDR3 has 16 residues. The CDR3 loop is CASSEYRGLSSYEQYF. The CDR3 nucleotides are TGCGCCAGCAGTGAGTACAGGGGCCTAAGCTCCTACGAGCAGTACTTC.

V usage is TRBV6-1 and J usage is TRBJ2-3; 9 bases are a match to TRBD2. This CDR3 is built from 16 residues. Looked up from germline, CDR1 is MNHNS and CDR2 is SASEGT. Trimming removed 2 bases from V and 4 bases from J; junction bases left unmatched: 7. The CDR3 region is CASSESARGGPDTQYF. The CDR3 DNA sequence: TGTGCCAGCAGTGAATCGGCGCGGGGGGGCCCAGATACGCAGTATTTT.

A single count supports this clone. The V call is TRBV19, the J call TRBJ2-3; TRBD2 matches at 9 bases. Germline loops: CDR1 LNHDA, CDR2 SQIVND (reference sequence). V was clipped by 6 bases and J by 4 bases; unmatched bases: 8. The CDR3 is made up of 15 amino acids. This CDR3 reads CASSSPGLAPDTQYF. The DNA of the CDR3 is TGTGCCAGTAGCTCTCCGGGACTAGCCCCAGATACGCAGTATTTT.

The DNA for the CDR3 is TGCGCCAGCAGGACTGGGGGGGCCACCTACGAGCAGTACTTC. Translating gives CASRTGGATYEQYF. The J gene is TRBJ2-7, the V gene TRBV5-1; weak D call: TRBD2 (7 bases). This CDR3 is built from 14 residues. Germline V lookup: CDR1 SGHRS, CDR2 YFSETQ. V lost 5 bases and J 2 bases, leaving 14 bases between the germline ends.

The rearrangement uses TRBV7-6 and TRBJ2-7, with 8 bases fitting TRBD1. The CDR3 is 14 amino acids. Germline V gene data show CDR1 as SGHVS and CDR2 as FNYEAQ. The V segment lost 5 bases and the J segment 2 bases; nucleotides outside the gene matches: 5. CDR3 in amino acids: CASSAGTGPYEQYF. For the CDR3, the DNA is TGTGCCAGCAGCGCCGGGACAGGTCCCTACGAGCAGTACTTC.

The V and J genes are TRBV15 and TRBJ2-5, with a tentative D call TRBD2 (6 bases). The CDR3 runs 16 residues. Germline values: CDR1 LNHNV, CDR2 YYDKDF (reference sequence). V was trimmed by 4 bases and J by 5 bases, leaving 20 bases between them. CDR3 in amino acids: CATSTPALGGRETQYF. The CDR3 bases are TGTGCCACCAGCACCCCTGCTCTTGGAGGGAGGGAGACCCAGTACTTC. The full variable domain, with the rest looked up from reference TRBV15 and TRBJ2-5, is DAMVIQNPRYQVTQFGKPVTLSCSQTLNHNVMYWYQQKSSQAPKLLFHYYDKDFNNEADTPDNFQSRRPNTSFCFLDIRSPGLGDTAMYLCATSTPALGGRETQYFGPGTRLLVL.

Turning to this clone: An end of the junction differs from the germline gene, which may be a read error. For the CDR3, the DNA is TGTGCTAGCAGCGCGGGACAGCGGGAGACCCAGTACTTC. Residues: CASSAGQRETQYF. This sequence joins TRBV7-7 and TRBJ2-5, with D possibly being TRBD1 (7 bases). CDR3 length: 13 residues. Germline assignment: CDR1 SSHAT and CDR2 FNYEAQ (reference sequence).

The genes are TRBV6-4 and TRBJ1-1; no clear D. The V and J ends lost 1 base and 4 bases respectively, with 7 bases between them. The CDR3 is 13 amino acids. The germline CDR1 and CDR2 sequences are MRHNA and SNTAGT. CDR3 sequence (DNA): TGTGCCAGCAGTGACTGGAGGAGCACTGAAGCTTTCTTT. Its translation: CASSDWRSTEAFF.

This clone was found a few times. The chain links TRBV11-2 to TRBJ2-5; TRBD2 matches at 9 bases. This CDR3 spans 17 amino acids. With V trimmed by 2 bases and J by 5 bases, 12 bases remained unmatched. Germline CDR1 and CDR2: SGHAT and FQNNGV. This CDR3 is CASSLISGGGRGETQYF. CDR3 sequence (DNA): TGTGCCAGCAGCTTAATTAGCGGGGGAGGTCGCGGGGAGACCCAGTACTTC.

V and J are TRBV6-5 and TRBJ2-2; D perhaps matches TRBD2 (5 bases). Trimming pared 10 bases from V and 5 bases from J, leaving 8 bases between. Germline lookup yields CDR1 MNHEY and CDR2 SVGAGI. The CDR3 is made up of 11 amino acids. The CDR3 reads CAIGDTGELFF. The CDR3 DNA follows: TGTGCCATCGGGGATACCGGGGAGCTGTTTTTT.